This T cell receptor beta chain stems from a study of T cell responses to AZD1222 COVID-19 vaccine. Study conclusions and caveats: Just five to seven people given AZD1222 tested seropositive at baseline. With dominance at 160-218 and 743-854, vaccine-associated CD4 TCRs spanned spike.

This clone was found a few times. Its target is unknown. V lost 2 bases, J lost 0 bases, and 11 bases lay in between. Germline CDR1 and CDR2: MNHNS and SASEGT. The CDR3 has 16 residues. Method: immunoSEQ multiplex PCR; TCRdb's copy keeps in-frame clones and lacks some. Here the sample spans about 94,000 clones, around nine tenths being singletons. The specimen comprised peripheral blood, sampled 28 days after the second AZD1222 dose. V gene TRBV6-1 combines with J gene TRBJ1-5; weak D call: TRBD1 (6 bases). This clonotype was sampled from an adult who received the AZD1222 COVID-19 vaccine. The DNA for the CDR3 is TGTGCCAGCAGTGAATGGGCAGGGGATAGCAATCAGCCCCAGCATTTT. This translates into CASSEWAGDSNQPQHF.